Described below is a single T cell receptor (beta chain) sequence and its context. This entry is derived from a study of PD-L1 blockade in urothelial cancer. The assay was immunoSEQ multiplex PCR, and TCRdb's table has in-frame clones only and misses some. The repertoire includes just under 65,000 clones, about 81% of them detected once, and around 1.7% sits in the top ten. The V segment lost 5 bases and the J segment 2 bases; nucleotides outside the gene matches: 9. The CDR3 has 15 residues. Germline values: CDR1 SGHTA, CDR2 FQGNSA. As for time point: pretreatment peripheral blood. The V call is TRBV7-2, the J call TRBJ2-7, with 7 nucleotides matching TRBD1. Source: PBMCs, taken around atezolizumab (anti-PD-L1) treatment. The source is a man aged 65 to 79 with urothelial cancer. The CDR3: CASSPGSGQTYEQYF. In nucleotides, the CDR3 is TGTGCCAGCAGCCCCGGATCGGGACAGACCTACGAGCAGTACTTC.